These T cell receptor beta chains were read from a single sample in a study of T cells in narcolepsy. The data were produced by immunoSEQ multiplex PCR, yet TCRdb's version contains in-frame clones alone and is incomplete. The table includes around 30,000 clones, around four fifths detected once. Sequencing was done on a sample of CD45RA- memory CD4+ T cells from PBMCs. The receptor set was obtained from a human donor with narcolepsy. Each CDR3 is given with its conserved first and last residue. D genes are given only for firm matches. Clone size appears in some rows only: once, few, many, or a class for an expanded clone.

j_call | clone_size | d_call | v_call | cdr3_nt | cdr3_aa
TRBJ2-1 | few | TRBD1 | TRBV11-3 | TGTGCCAGCAGCCCGGGACAGGGGAGCAATGAGCAGTTCTTC | CASSPGQGSNEQFF
TRBJ1-5 | - | TRBD1 | TRBV7-9 | TGTGCCAGCAGCCCCGGGACAGGGCAGTACCAGCCCCAGCATTTT | CASSPGTGQYQPQHF
TRBJ2-5 | - | TRBD1 | TRBV2 | TGTGCCAGCAGTGGACCGGGACAGGTCCAAGAGACCCAGTACTTC | CASSGPGQVQETQYF
TRBJ1-3 | - | TRBD1 | TRBV11-2 | TGTGCCAGCAGCCTACAGGGGGTGACGAACACCATATATTTT | CASSLQGVTNTIYF
TRBJ1-3 | - | - | TRBV6-1 | TGTGCCAGCAGTGAAGGACAGGCGATCTCTGGAAACACCATATATTTT | CASSEGQAISGNTIYF
TRBJ1-5 | - | - | TRBV19 | TGTGCCAGTAGTCCCTCCCGGGACACCAATCAGCCCCAGCATTTT | CASSPSRDTNQPQHF
TRBJ1-4 | - | TRBD1 | TRBV9 | TGTGCCAGCAGCGGGGAGACAGGGGTATCGGAAAAACTGTTTTTT | CASSGETGVSEKLFF
TRBJ1-1 | - | - | TRBV5-5 | TGTGCCAGCAGCTTGGTAGGCACTTCCACTGAAGCTTTCTTT | CASSLVGTSTEAFF
TRBJ1-2 | - | - | TRBV4-1 | TGCGCCAGCAGCCTCGTGCCACCCTATGGCTACACCTTC | CASSLVPPYGYTF
TRBJ1-6 | - | - | TRBV7-7 | TGTGCCAGCAGCTTAGGACCGAATTCACCCCTCCACTTT | CASSLGPNSPLHF
TRBJ2-3 | - | - | TRBV12-5 | TGTGCTAGTGGCCCCCCAGCGGATTATACGCAGTATTTT | CASGPPADYTQYF
TRBJ2-3 | - | - | TRBV7-6 | TGTGCCAGCAGTCTAAAGGGGGCGGGGAGCACAGATACGCAGTATTTT | CASSLKGAGSTDTQYF
TRBJ1-5 | - | TRBD1 | TRBV18 | TGTGCCAGCTCACCGATACAGGGGTTCGATCAGCCCCAGCATTTT | CASSPIQGFDQPQHF
TRBJ1-3 | - | - | TRBV5-1 | TGCGCCAGCAGCTCGGCGGGCAGGGCTGGAAACACCATATATTTT | CASSSAGRAGNTIYF
TRBJ1-1 | - | TRBD1 | TRBV18 | TGTGCCAGCTCACCACAGTCGCAGGGGGCTTCGAACACTGAAGCTTTCTTT | CASSPQSQGASNTEAFF
TRBJ2-1 | - | TRBD1 | TRBV5-1 | TGCGCCAGCAGCTTGTCATACAGGGGGCGAGGGATCAATGAGCAGTTCTTC | CASSLSYRGRGINEQFF
TRBJ2-5 | - | TRBD2 | TRBV9 | TGTGCCAGCAGCGTAGAACGGGGGGGTAGCGAGACCCAGTACTTC | CASSVERGGSETQYF
TRBJ1-1 | medium-sized | - | TRBV4-1 | TGCGCCAGCAGCCAAGTCTTTCGGGACCTCTCTTCGAACACTGAAGCTTTCTTT | CASSQVFRDLSSNTEAFF
TRBJ1-1 | - | TRBD1 | TRBV12-5 | TGTGCTAGTGGTCGAGGACAGGGCCTCTTTGAAGCTTTCTTT | CASGRGQGLFEAFF
TRBJ1-4 | - | TRBD1 | TRBV18 | TGTGCCAGCTCACCCCGAGGGACAGCCGAAAAACTGTTTTTT | CASSPRGTAEKLFF
TRBJ2-5 | - | - | TRBV5-1 | TGCGCCAGCAGCTTGGCGGGGACCAGCCCGTACTTC | CASSLAGTSPYF
TRBJ1-1 | - | TRBD1 | TRBV19 | TGTGCCAGTAGTATAGCGGAGGGGGCGACTGAAGCTTTCTTT | CASSIAEGATEAFF
TRBJ2-7 | - | - | TRBV21-1 | TGTGCCAGCAGCGCACGGACAGGACGATTATCCTACGAGCAGTACTTC | CASSARTGRLSYEQYF
TRBJ1-1 | - | - | TRBV6-1 | TGTGCCAGCAGCCGAAGCTTGTCCACTGAAGCTTTCTTT | CASSRSLSTEAFF
TRBJ1-1 | few | TRBD1 | TRBV5-1 | TGCGCCAGCAGCAGTGAGCAGGGGGGAAACACTGAAGCTTTCTTT | CASSSEQGGNTEAFF
TRBJ1-3 | - | - | TRBV6-1 | TGTGCCAGCAGATCATCTCAGGGGACTGGAAACACCATATATTTT | CASRSSQGTGNTIYF
TRBJ1-1 | - | - | TRBV6-5 | TGTGCCAGCAGCCGGGACCCGGGGGACACTGAAGCTTTCTTT | CASSRDPGDTEAFF
TRBJ1-4 | - | - | TRBV6-1 | TGTGCCAGCGAGGGTTCGGGTAATGAAAAACTGTTTTTT | CASEGSGNEKLFF
TRBJ2-2 | - | - | TRBV5-7 | TGTGCCAGCAGCTTAATTGCGGGGGCCCCGCAGAGGGAGCTGTTTTTT | CASSLIAGAPQRELFF
TRBJ2-1 | once | TRBD2 | TRBV5-4 | TGTGCCAGCAGCTCCGGGAGCGGGGGGGTGGATGAGCAGTTCTTC | CASSSGSGGVDEQFF
TRBJ2-1 | - | - | TRBV6-4 | TGTGCCAGCAGTGAGGGTCAGGGATTCGACAATGAGCAGTTCTTC | CASSEGQGFDNEQFF
TRBJ1-5 | - | - | TRBV7-6 | TGTGCCAGCAGCTTAGCATCTTCGAATCAGCCCCAGCATTTT | CASSLASSNQPQHF
TRBJ1-4 | once | - | TRBV5-6 | TGTGCCAGCAGTTTGGGGGGCAGGGTGACTGAAAAACTGTTTTTT | CASSLGGRVTEKLFF